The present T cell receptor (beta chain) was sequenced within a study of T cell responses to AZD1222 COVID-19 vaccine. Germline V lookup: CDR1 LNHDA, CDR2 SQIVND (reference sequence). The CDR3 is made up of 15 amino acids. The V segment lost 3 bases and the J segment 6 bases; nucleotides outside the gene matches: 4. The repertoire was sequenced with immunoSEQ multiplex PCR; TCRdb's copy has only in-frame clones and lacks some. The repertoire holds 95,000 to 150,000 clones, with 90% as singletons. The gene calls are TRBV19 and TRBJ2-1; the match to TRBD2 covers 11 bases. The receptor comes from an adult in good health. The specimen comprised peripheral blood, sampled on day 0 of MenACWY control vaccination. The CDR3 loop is CASSITSGRGNEQFF. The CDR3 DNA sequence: TGTGCCAGTAGTATCACTAGCGGGAGAGGCAATGAGCAGTTCTTC.